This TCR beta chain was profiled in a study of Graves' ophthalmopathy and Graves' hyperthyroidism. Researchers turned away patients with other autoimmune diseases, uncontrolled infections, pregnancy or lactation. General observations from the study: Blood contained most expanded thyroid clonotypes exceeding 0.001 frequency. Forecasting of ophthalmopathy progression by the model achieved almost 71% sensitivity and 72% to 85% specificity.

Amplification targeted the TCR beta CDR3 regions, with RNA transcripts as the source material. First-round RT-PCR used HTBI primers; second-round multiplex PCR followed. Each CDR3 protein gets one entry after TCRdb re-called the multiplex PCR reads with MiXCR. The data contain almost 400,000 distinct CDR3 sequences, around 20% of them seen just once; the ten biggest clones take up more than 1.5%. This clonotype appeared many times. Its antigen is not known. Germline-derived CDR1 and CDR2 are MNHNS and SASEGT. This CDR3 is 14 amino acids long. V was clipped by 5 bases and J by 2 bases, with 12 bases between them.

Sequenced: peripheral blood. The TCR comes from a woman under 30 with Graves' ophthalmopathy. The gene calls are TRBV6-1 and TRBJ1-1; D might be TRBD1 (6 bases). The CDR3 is CASSRRGANTEAFF. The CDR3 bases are TGTGCCAGCAGTAGACGGGGGGCCAACACTGAAGCTTTCTTT.